These 30 T cell receptor beta chains were sequenced from one sample in a study of cytomegalovirus exposure and HLA in healthy donors. The PCR had 60 Vbeta and 13 Jbeta primers. Assay: immunoSEQ multiplex PCR; the TCRdb copy retains only in-frame clones and omits some. The sample shows approximately 180,000 clones, under 80% of them seen only once. The material sequenced was PBMCs. The receptors derive from a woman aged 50 to 65 in good health and CMV-seropositive.

The chain recombines TRBV27 with TRBJ1-2, with D possibly matching TRBD1 (6 bases). Germline CDR1 and CDR2: MNHEY and SMNVEV (reference sequence). V was clipped by 4 bases and J by 4 bases, with 13 bases between them. CDR3 length: 14 residues. The CDR3 reads CASSYRVGAYGYTF. In DNA form, the CDR3 reads TGTGCCAGCAGTTACAGGGTAGGAGCCTATGGCTACACCTTC.

This clone was detected many times. This chain connects TRBV7-9 to TRBJ2-3, with D possibly being TRBD2 (6 bases). Trimming shortened V by 11 bases and J by 2 bases, and 14 bases separated the two germline ends. The length of the CDR3 is 13 residues. In germline, CDR1 is SEHNR, CDR2 FQNEAQ (reference sequence). The CDR3 DNA sequence: TGTGCCCTAAGGGGACTTGTCACAGATACGCAGTATTTT. Translated, it gives CALRGLVTDTQYF.

V is TRBV29-1 and J is TRBJ2-7, with D possibly being TRBD2 (5 bases). CDR3 length: 13 residues. Trimming removed 5 bases from V and 2 bases from J, with 13 bases in between. CDR1 and CDR2 (germline): SQVTM, ANQGSEA. The CDR3 bases are TGCAGCGTTCGTCGGACCGGGACCTACGAGCAGTACTTC. Protein sequence: CSVRRTGTYEQYF.

This CDR3 reads CAFGTGKSREKLFF. The DNA of the CDR3 is TGTGCCTTCGGGACAGGGAAGTCTAGGGAAAAACTGTTTTTT. The chain joins TRBV30 to TRBJ1-4; TRBD1 agrees at 9 bases. The CDR3 runs 14 residues. The germline V gene encodes CDR1 GTSNPN and CDR2 SVGIG (reference sequence). J gave up 8 bases and V 7 bases, and 11 bases lay outside the gene matches. The whole variable domain, remainder taken from reference TRBV30 and TRBJ1-4, is SQTIHQWPATLVQPVGSPLSLECTVEGTSNPNLYWYRQAAGRGLQLLFYSVGIGQISSEVPQNLSASRPQDRQFILSSKKLLLSDSGFYLCAFGTGKSREKLFFGSGTQLSVL.

The rearrangement joins TRBV7-8 to TRBJ1-1; D not certain. V lost 0 bases and J lost 6, with 11 bases in between. The CDR3 sequence is 14 residues long. CDR1 is SGHVS and CDR2 is FQNEAQ in the germline V gene. This CDR3 reads CASSLALGEPEAFF. CDR3 in DNA: TGTGCCAGCAGCTTAGCGCTTGGGGAGCCTGAAGCTTTCTTT.

Turning to this clone: A read error may account for a junction end that differs from germline. The chain combines TRBV27 with TRBJ2-7; 8 bases are shared with TRBD1. This CDR3 is 15 amino acids long. Germline V CDR1 and CDR2: MNHEY, SMNVEV (reference sequence). DNA of the CDR3: TGTGCCAGCAGTATATCCGGGACAGGTTCCACCAAGCAGTACTTC. Protein sequence: CASSISGTGSTKQYF.

This clone was seen a few times. The rearrangement links TRBV5-8 to TRBJ2-1; D possibly corresponds to TRBD2 (6 bases). The V gene lost 0 bases and the J gene lost 0 bases, with 13 bases spanning the gap. Germline assignment: CDR1 SGHTS and CDR2 YDEGEE. This CDR3 spans 17 amino acids. CDR3 sequence reads: CASSLVVRDFSYNEQFF. The CDR3 region has the DNA TGTGCCAGCAGCTTGGTAGTCAGGGACTTCTCCTACAATGAGCAGTTCTTC.

Notes on this clone: The junction does not match germline at one end; this may be a read error. The chain has TRBV7-7 and TRBJ2-3, with 10 bases lining up with TRBD2. Germline-derived CDR1 and CDR2 are SSHAT and FNYEAQ (reference sequence). The CDR3 length is 15 residues. CDR3 amino acids: CASSPGLAYTDTQYF. CDR3 bases: TGTGCTAGCAGCCCGGGACTAGCGTACACAGATACGCAGTATTTT.

The chain is built from TRBV5-4 and TRBJ2-2, with 7 bases that match TRBD1. The CDR3 contains 15 residues. With 0 bases clipped from V and 5 bases from J, the junction kept 4 bases outside the gene matches. CDR1 and CDR2 (germline): SGHNT, YYREEE (reference sequence). DNA for the CDR3: TGTGCCAGCAGCTTGGAGGCAGGGGGAACCGGGGAGCTGTTTTTT. Translation: CASSLEAGGTGELFF.

The V and J genes are TRBV6-1 and TRBJ1-2; perhaps TRBD1 as D (5 bases). The CDR3 totals 13 residues. Trimming cost V 2 bases and J 8 bases, with 12 bases left between them. From germline, CDR1 is MNHNS and CDR2 SASEGT. DNA for the CDR3: TGTGCCAGCAGTGAACTCGGGGCGGGGGGCTACACCTTC. Encoded protein: CASSELGAGGYTF.

This sequence joins TRBV28 and TRBJ1-5, with 12 positions matching TRBD1. Unmatched junction bases numbered 15, after V lost 7 bases and J lost 5 bases. The CDR3 spans 18 residues. Looked up from germline, CDR1 is MDHEN and CDR2 is SYDVKM. This CDR3 reads CASTIGRWDRGLDQPQHF. DNA of the CDR3: TGTGCCAGCACAATTGGGAGATGGGACAGGGGGCTGGATCAGCCCCAGCATTTT.

The rearrangement joins TRBV11-2 to TRBJ1-1; 9 bases fit TRBD1. Germline CDR1 SGHAT, CDR2 FQNNGV. J was trimmed by 2 bases and V by 3 bases; bases with no gene match: 1. The CDR3 totals 14 residues. DNA of the CDR3: TGTGCCAGCAGCTTGACAGGGGGAAACACTGAAGCTTTCTTT. Encoded protein: CASSLTGGNTEAFF.

The chain couples TRBV7-7 to TRBJ2-1, with 11 bases lining up with TRBD2. The V and J ends lost 0 bases and 4 bases, in that order; junction bases with no gene match: 2. CDR1 and CDR2 (germline): SSHAT, FNYEAQ (reference sequence). This CDR3 spans 16 amino acids. CDR3 bases: TGTGCCAGCAGCTTAGCACTAGCGGGGGAATACAATGAGCAGTTCTTC. Its protein product is CASSLALAGEYNEQFF.

The CDR3 DNA reads TGTGCCTGGAGGCGGGGGGCAGACACCATATATTTT. It specifies CAWRRGADTIYF. The chain couples TRBV30 to TRBJ1-3; D is possibly TRBD1 (6 bases). Germline V CDR1 and CDR2: GTSNPN, SVGIG (reference sequence). The CDR3 runs 12 residues. Trimming left V 3 bases short and J 8 bases short, with 11 bases between.

Comments on this clone: The junction shows a germline mismatch at one end, possibly a read error. The chain carries TRBV5-1 and TRBJ2-1; no definite D call. Germline V gene sequence: CDR1 SGHRS, CDR2 YFSETQ. This CDR3 is built from 15 residues. CDR3 in DNA: TGCGCCAGCAGCTTGTCCCAACATGGGCAGAATGAGCAGCTCTTC. Its protein is CASSLSQHGQNEQLF. Full variable domain (rest looked up from reference TRBV5-1 and TRBJ2-1): KAGVTQTPRYLIKTRGQQVTLSCSPISGHRSVSWYQQTPGQGLQFLFEYFSETQRNKGNFPGRFSGRQFSNSRSEMNVSTLELGDSALYLCASSLSQHGQNEQLFGPGTRLTVL.

The chain employs TRBV7-8 and TRBJ1-1; D might be TRBD1 (5 bases). This CDR3 spans 14 amino acids. Germline CDR1 and CDR2: SGHVS and FQNEAQ. V lost 3 bases to trimming and J lost 0 bases, with 8 bases between them. The CDR3 DNA sequence: TGTGCCAGCAGCTTCCAGGGCTTGAACACTGAAGCTTTCTTT. This sequence encodes CASSFQGLNTEAFF.

The J gene is TRBJ2-3, the V gene TRBV4-2; TRBD2 agrees at 8 bases. This CDR3 has 16 residues. Germline CDR1 reads LGHNA; CDR2 reads YNFKEQ. V trimming: 4 bases; J trimming: 2 bases; junction bases outside the gene matches: 8. The CDR3 loop reads CASSPRAGGHTDTQYF. CDR3 nucleotide sequence: TGTGCCAGCAGCCCTAGGGCGGGGGGCCACACAGATACGCAGTATTTT.

This clone appeared once. The genes are TRBV6-4 and TRBJ2-7; 10 nucleotides align to TRBD2. J was trimmed by 4 bases and V by 10 bases; bases with no gene match: 10. CDR3 size: 14 residues. Germline CDR1 is MRHNA and CDR2 is SNTAGT. The CDR3 here is CATHCFSGGYEQYF. DNA of the CDR3: TGTGCCACCCACTGCTTTAGCGGGGGGTACGAGCAGTACTTC.

This clone was found once. This chain uses TRBV4-2 with TRBJ1-1; D gene uncertain. The CDR3 covers 15 residues. In germline, CDR1 is LGHNA, CDR2 YNFKEQ. Trimming took 4 bases from V and 6 from J, leaving 18 bases between them. For the CDR3, the DNA is TGTGCCAGCAGCCGGACCGGTTCCGGAGGTGCTGAAGCTTTCTTT. Its translation: CASSRTGSGGAEAFF.

The rearrangement joins TRBV7-2 to TRBJ2-3; D is uncertain. V was pared by 5 bases and J by 1 base, with 13 bases between. Germline V CDR1 and CDR2: SGHTA, FQGNSA. This CDR3 has 15 amino acids. CDR3 bases: TGTGCCAGCAGCCTCCTTCTTGGAGGCACAGATACGCAGTATTTT. Its protein is CASSLLLGGTDTQYF.

In this sample, this clone turned up once. CDR3 bases: TGTGCCAGCAGCCCGGGAGCAGGGAACTATGGCTACACCTTC. Protein sequence: CASSPGAGNYGYTF. V and J are TRBV7-3 and TRBJ1-2; perhaps TRBD1 as D (5 bases). CDR1 is SGHTA, CDR2 FQGTGA, per germline. The CDR3 runs to 14 residues. The V gene lost 5 bases and the J gene lost 2 bases, with 12 bases spanning the gap.

This clone appeared a single time. V and J are TRBV11-2 and TRBJ2-5; a possible D gene is TRBD1 (5 bases). Trimming took 4 bases from V and 4 from J, leaving 10 bases between them. The CDR3 sequence is 13 residues long. Looked up from germline, CDR1 is SGHAT and CDR2 is FQNNGV. The CDR3 protein is CASSSGHTETQYF. The CDR3 nucleotides are TGTGCCAGCAGCTCCGGACATACAGAGACCCAGTACTTC.

The chain employs TRBV27 and TRBJ1-5; 10 nucleotides match TRBD1. CDR1 is MNHEY, CDR2 SMNVEV, per germline (reference sequence). The CDR3 loop spans 19 amino acids. V lost 5 bases to trimming and J lost 0 bases; unmatched junction nucleotides: 13. CDR3 nucleotide sequence: TGTGCCAGCAGTCGAATGGGACAGGGGAATCGACATAGCAATCAGCCCCAGCATTTT. Its protein is CASSRMGQGNRHSNQPQHF.

In this sample, this clone turned up a few times. The chain recombines TRBV5-8 with TRBJ2-7, with TRBD1 identical over 8 bases. The CDR3 contains 15 residues. J was trimmed by 2 bases and V by 0 bases; bases with no gene match: 4. Germline V lookup: CDR1 SGHTS, CDR2 YDEGEE. The CDR3 nucleotides are TGTGCCAGCAGCTTGGGACAGGGGTTAACCTACGAGCAGTACTTC. It encodes CASSLGQGLTYEQYF.

The chain combines TRBV27 with TRBJ1-6, with 7 bases matching TRBD1. The CDR3 runs 17 residues. Losses at the gene ends were 5 bases for V and 0 bases for J; bases not matched to a gene: 7. Germline CDR1 and CDR2: MNHEY and SMNVEV (reference sequence). The CDR3 DNA reads as TGTGCCAGCAGTCAGGGGGTCCTCAGCTCCTATAATTCACCCCTCCACTTT. Translation gives CASSQGVLSSYNSPLHF.

This clone was picked up one time. This chain connects TRBV23-1 to TRBJ1-1; D is unclear. Being an ORF, TRBV23-1 has a function that is uncertain. Trimming removed 1 base at V and 8 bases at J, with 14 bases between. The CDR3 has 14 amino acids. CDR3 sequence (DNA): TGCGCCAGCAGTCAATTATACCCAGTGCGGGAAGCTTTCTTT. The encoded protein is CASSQLYPVREAFF.

This clone appeared a single time. This sequence joins TRBV30 and TRBJ2-5; no reliable D call. Germline CDR1 reads GTSNPN; CDR2 reads SVGIG (reference sequence). Between the trimmed V and J ends, which lost 0 bases and 3 bases, there was a span of 5 bases. This CDR3 spans 12 amino acids. CDR3: CAWSVSEETQYF. CDR3 nucleotide sequence: TGTGCCTGGAGTGTCTCAGAAGAGACCCAGTACTTC.

The chain joins TRBV5-1 to TRBJ2-5; D remains ambiguous. The J call is in doubt because the DNA end fits TRBJ2-7 better. The CDR3 has 16 amino acids. The germline gives CDR1 SGHRS, CDR2 YFSETQ. The CDR3 loop is CASSLVAGISSYEQYF. DNA for the CDR3: TGCGCCAGCAGCTTGGTCGCAGGAATAAGCTCCTACGAGCAGTACTTC.

The chain is built from TRBV5-1 and TRBJ2-3; 7 nucleotides agree with TRBD2. The J segment lost 3 bases and the V segment lost 6 bases, leaving 7 bases of the junction unmatched. The CDR3 is 14 amino acids. In germline, CDR1 is SGHRS, CDR2 YFSETQ. The CDR3 region is CASNKRGGTDTQYF. The CDR3 DNA is TGCGCCAGCAACAAAAGGGGAGGGACAGATACGCAGTATTTT.

The V and J genes are TRBV6-5 and TRBJ1-3; 10 nucleotides align to TRBD1. CDR1 MNHEY and CDR2 SVGAGI come from the germline V gene. After removal of 6 bases from V and 2 bases from J, the junction contained 4 bases not matched to a gene. CDR3 length: 15 residues. In DNA, the CDR3 is TGTGCCAGCAGGAGGACAGGGGGAGCTGGAAACACCATATATTTT. Translation: CASRRTGGAGNTIYF.